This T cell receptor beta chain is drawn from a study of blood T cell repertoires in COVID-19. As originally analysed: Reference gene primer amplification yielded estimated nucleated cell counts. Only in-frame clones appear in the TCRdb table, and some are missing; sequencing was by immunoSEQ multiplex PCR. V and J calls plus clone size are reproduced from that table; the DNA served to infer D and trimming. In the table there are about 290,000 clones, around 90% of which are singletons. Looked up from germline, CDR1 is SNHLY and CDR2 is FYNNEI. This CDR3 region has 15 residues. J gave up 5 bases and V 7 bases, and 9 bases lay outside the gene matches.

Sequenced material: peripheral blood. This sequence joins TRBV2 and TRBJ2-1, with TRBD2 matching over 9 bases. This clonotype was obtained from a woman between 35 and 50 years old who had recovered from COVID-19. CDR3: CASKTGTSTNNEQFF. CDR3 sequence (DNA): TGTGCCAGCAAAACCGGGACTAGCACTAACAATGAGCAGTTCTTC.